A selection of T cell receptor beta chains follows, all from one sample in a study of blood T cell repertoires in COVID-19. Clones were sequenced by immunoSEQ multiplex PCR, and TCRdb holds only the in-frame ones, with some missing. The table records around 29,000 clones, 68% of them present only once. The sample was peripheral blood. The receptors shown here come from a human donor in a cohort sampled during active COVID-19. Each CDR3 is given without its conserved first and last residue. The size of a clone is reported for some rows only, either as once, few or many, or as a class for expanded clones.

TRBJ1-1	TRBV27	-	ASSSRTGGTEAF
TRBJ2-4	TRBV9	-	ASSPLGGSKNIQY
TRBJ2-5	TRBV19	once	ASSMTQETQY
TRBJ2-3	TRBV7-6	-	ASNRGGGLTADTQY
TRBJ2-5	TRBV5-1	-	ASSALSTGWDDQY
TRBJ2-7	TRBV19	-	ASRGAGLSYEQY
TRBJ1-3	TRBV7-9	-	ASSPPTASGNTIY
TRBJ2-5	TRBV3-1/TRBV3-2	-	ASSQGPGGEKTQY
TRBJ2-2	TRBV6-4	-	ASSADTGTGELF
TRBJ2-1	TRBV5-4	-	ASSLAGTSAYNEQF
TRBJ2-3	TRBV7-6	-	ASSPFEATDTQY
TRBJ2-2	TRBV5-4	-	ASTPGGSGDTGELF
TRBJ2-7	TRBV11-2	once	ASSLTGQGYEQY
TRBJ1-2	TRBV28	-	AITWGGRRGYGYT
TRBJ2-3	TRBV3-1/TRBV3-2	once	ASSESSSGRTDTQY
TRBJ2-3	TRBV27	-	ASSFASGGWTDTQY
TRBJ2-5	TRBV5-1	-	ASSLAGLRLAGMETQY
TRBJ2-5	TRBV6-6	-	ASSEGTETQY
TRBJ2-3	TRBV5-4	large	ASSLGQQGEY
TRBJ2-5	TRBV24-1	-	ATAGTSGTSEETQY
TRBJ2-7	TRBV11-2	-	ASSPERGGFYEQY
TRBJ2-6	TRBV6-1	-	ASSAARGTGANVLT
TRBJ2-3	TRBV10-3	-	AISGGQGTDTQY
TRBJ2-1	TRBV10-3	-	AISDPRLAGYNEQF
TRBJ2-1	TRBV9	-	ASSVVASGYYNEQF
TRBJ2-1	TRBV23-1	few	ASSPPLTQRFGEYNEQF
TRBJ2-7	TRBV11-2	-	ASSRGDSYSYEQY
TRBJ2-3	TRBV7-2	-	ASSAATDDTQY
TRBJ2-7	TRBV10-3	-	AITTGGLYEQY
TRBJ2-1	TRBV9	-	ASSPGQEQGGSSYNEQF
TRBJ2-7	TRBV16	-	ASSHSGQPYEQY
TRBJ2-2	TRBV7-8	-	ASSLVTANTGELF
TRBJ2-2	TRBV28	-	ASSSPGESTGELF
TRBJ1-3	TRBV12-5	-	ASGKGPGSGNTIY
TRBJ2-1	TRBV5-4	-	ASSSPDWAYNEQF
TRBJ1-2	TRBV27	-	ASSLNEDSYGYT
TRBJ2-1	TRBV6-6	once	ASSYLGAGANEQF
TRBJ1-2	TRBV4-2	few	ASSRSSLSTNYGYT
TRBJ2-3	TRBV9	-	ASSVAGGGAADTQY
TRBJ2-1	TRBV12-3/TRBV12-4	-	ASSWTVDNEQF
TRBJ1-5	TRBV3-1/TRBV3-2	-	ASSPFSGQGGRNQPQH
TRBJ2-7	TRBV7-2	-	ASSPGQYYEQY
TRBJ2-1	TRBV7-9	-	ASREGTTYNEQF
TRBJ2-3	TRBV28	-	ASSSKTGGHDTQY
TRBJ2-3	TRBV3-1/TRBV3-2	-	ASSQASGSTDTQY
TRBJ2-2	TRBV9	-	ASSVAMGPNTGELF
TRBJ2-7	TRBV28	-	ASKPGQTYEQY